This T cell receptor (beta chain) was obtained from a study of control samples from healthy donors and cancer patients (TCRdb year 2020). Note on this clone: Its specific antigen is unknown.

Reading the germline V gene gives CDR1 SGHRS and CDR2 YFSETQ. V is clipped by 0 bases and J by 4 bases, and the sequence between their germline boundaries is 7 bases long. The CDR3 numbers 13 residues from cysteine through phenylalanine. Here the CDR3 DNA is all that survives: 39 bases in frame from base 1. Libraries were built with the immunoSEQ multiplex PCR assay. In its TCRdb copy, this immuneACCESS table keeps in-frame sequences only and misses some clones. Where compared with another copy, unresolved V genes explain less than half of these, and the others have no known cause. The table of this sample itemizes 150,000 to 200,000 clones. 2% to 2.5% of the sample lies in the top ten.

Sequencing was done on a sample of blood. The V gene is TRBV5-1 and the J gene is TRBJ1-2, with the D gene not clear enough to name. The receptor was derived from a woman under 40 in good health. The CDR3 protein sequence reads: CASSLGQSYGYTF. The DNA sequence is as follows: TGCGCCAGCAGCTTGGGGCAGAGCTATGGCTACACCTTC.